A selection of T cell receptor beta chains follows, all from one sample in a study of blood T cell repertoires in COVID-19. Assay: immunoSEQ multiplex PCR; the TCRdb copy retains only in-frame clones and omits some. Among more than 150,000 clones listed, about four fifths were seen once. Source material: peripheral blood. These receptors were collected from a man younger than 35 with active or convalescent COVID-19. The CDR3 runs from the conserved cysteine through the conserved F or W. The order of the fields is V gene, CDR3 length, clone size, J gene, D gene, CDR3 DNA, CDR3 protein. A D gene is named only where the DNA matches it firmly. Clone size is given for some rows only: seen once, a few or many times, or a class if the clone is expanded.

>TRBV2|15|NA|TRBJ1-6|NA
TGTGCCAGCAGACAGGGTTCCACTAATAATTCACCCCTCCACTTT
CASRQGSTNNSPLHF
>TRBV6-1|17|NA|TRBJ1-5|TRBD1
TGTGCCAGCAGTGAAGCGCACTGGACAGGGCTTTATCAGCCCCAGCATTTT
CASSEAHWTGLYQPQHF
>TRBV6-5|13|NA|TRBJ1-2|NA
TGTGCCAGCAGTTACGAAGGGAGCTATGGCTACACCTTC
CASSYEGSYGYTF
>TRBV6-5|14|NA|TRBJ2-2|NA
TGTGCCAGCAGTTACCGACTAGATGCCGGGGAGCTGTTTTTT
CASSYRLDAGELFF
>TRBV9|16|NA|TRBJ2-5|TRBD2
TGTGCCAGTAATCCGGGACTAGCGGGGGCGAAAGAGACCCAGTACTTC
CASNPGLAGAKETQYF
>TRBV30|17|NA|TRBJ1-6|TRBD1
TGTGCCTGGACTAGGACAGGCACTGGCTCCTATAATTCACCCCTCCACTTT
CAWTRTGTGSYNSPLHF
>TRBV3-1/TRBV3-2|14|NA|TRBJ2-7|TRBD1
TGTGCCAGCAGCCAGGGACAGGGGCCCTACGAGCAGTACTTC
CASSQGQGPYEQYF
>TRBV15|20|NA|TRBJ2-3|TRBD1
TGTGCCACCAGCAGGAGGTCCTGGACAGGTACATCTGCTAGCACAGATACGCAGTATTTT
CATSRRSWTGTSASTDTQYF
>TRBV15|17|NA|TRBJ2-7|TRBD2
TGTGCCACCAGCAGAGCCGGACTAGCGGGAGGTCTTGAGGAGCAGTACTTC
CATSRAGLAGGLEEQYF
>TRBV7-9|16|NA|TRBJ1-1|NA
TGTGCCAGCAGCTTAGGGTTTGAGGGGAGGGAGGATGAAGCTTTCTTT
CASSLGFEGREDEAFF
>TRBV11-2|15|NA|TRBJ2-3|TRBD2
TGTGCCAGCAGTCCAAACGGGGGGAGCACAGATACGCAGTATTTT
CASSPNGGSTDTQYF
>TRBV7-3|15|NA|TRBJ2-7|TRBD1
TGTGCCAGCAGCCCCCAACCGGGACAGGGGCACGAGCAGTACTTC
CASSPQPGQGHEQYF
>TRBV19|14|NA|TRBJ1-6|TRBD1
TGTGCCAGTAGCGTTAGGGGGCATAATTCACCCCTCCACTTT
CASSVRGHNSPLHF
>TRBV2|17|NA|TRBJ2-7|TRBD1
TGTGCCAGCAGTGAGGGGACAGGGGGTCGTTTTTCCTACGAGCAGTACTTC
CASSEGTGGRFSYEQYF
>TRBV7-7|15|few|TRBJ2-2|NA
TGTGCCAGCAGCCTAGGAGGGTGGGGCACCGGGGAGCTGTTTTTT
CASSLGGWGTGELFF
>TRBV5-1|14|few|TRBJ1-2|TRBD1
TGCGCCAGCAGCTCGGGACAGGAGGGCTATGGCTACACCTTC
CASSSGQEGYGYTF
>TRBV4-1|11|NA|TRBJ2-7|NA
TGCGCCAGCAGCTCAAACTACGAGCAGTACTTC
CASSSNYEQYF
>TRBV7-8|15|once|TRBJ2-7|TRBD1
TGTGCCAGCAGCTTAGGTGGGACAGGGGCTTACGAGCAGTACTTC
CASSLGGTGAYEQYF
>TRBV21-1|13|once|TRBJ2-3|NA
TGTGCCAGCAAACCAGGGGTCACAGATACGCAGTATTTT
CASKPGVTDTQYF
>TRBV7-7|15|once|TRBJ2-2|NA
TGTGCTAGCAGCTCGGACAGGGAGGGCACCGGGGAGCTGTTTTTT
CASSSDREGTGELFF
>TRBV7-3|13|NA|TRBJ1-4|TRBD1
TGTGCCAGCAGCCGACAGGGAGGTGAAAAACTGTTTTTT
CASSRQGGEKLFF
>TRBV6-1|16|NA|TRBJ1-2|TRBD1
TGTGCCAGCAGTGAATATGGGACAGGGGGCATCTATGGCTACACCTTC
CASSEYGTGGIYGYTF
>TRBV4-2|13|NA|TRBJ2-7|NA
TGTGCCAGCAGCCAAGATCGTAAACGGGAGCAGTACTTC
CASSQDRKREQYF
>TRBV14|17|NA|TRBJ2-7|NA
TGTGCCAGCAGCCAAGCGAGGGCTAGTCTAAGTAGTTACGAGCAGTACTTC
CASSQARASLSSYEQYF
>TRBV28|15|NA|TRBJ1-1|TRBD1
TGTGCCAGCAGTGCCACAGGGGGCTATTACACTGAAGCTTTCTTT
CASSATGGYYTEAFF
>TRBV6-5|15|NA|TRBJ2-1|TRBD2
TGTGCCAGCCGAAAACTAGCGGGGGGGCCCAATGAGCAGTTCTTC
CASRKLAGGPNEQFF
>TRBV27|13|NA|TRBJ1-6|NA
TGTGCCACCCGGGAGGGGGGAAATTCACCCCTCCACTTT
CATREGGNSPLHF
>TRBV7-2|19|NA|TRBJ1-3|NA
TGTGCCAGCAGCTTAGCAAACGGGGTGGCGGCCCTCTCTGGAAACACCATATATTTT
CASSLANGVAALSGNTIYF
>TRBV19|13|NA|TRBJ1-5|NA
TGTGCCAGTAGTCATGGGCCCAATCAGCCCCAGCATTTT
CASSHGPNQPQHF
>TRBV7-9|14|few|TRBJ1-4|NA
TGTGCCAGCAGCTTCGGGCAGGGGCGGGAAAAACTGTTTTTT
CASSFGQGREKLFF
>TRBV25-1|15|NA|TRBJ2-2|TRBD1
TGTGCCAGCACCGAACAGGGGGCGAACACCGGGGAGCTGTTTTTT
CASTEQGANTGELFF
>TRBV18|14|NA|TRBJ1-1|TRBD1
TGTGCCAGCTCACGACAGACAGGGTTCACTGAAGCTTTCTTT
CASSRQTGFTEAFF
>TRBV5-1|14|NA|TRBJ1-3|TRBD1
TGCGCCAGCAGCCTCTGGACAGGGGACGACACCATATATTTT
CASSLWTGDDTIYF
>TRBV10-3|17|NA|TRBJ1-5|TRBD1
TGTGCCATCAGTGAGCGGGACAGGGGGCGAGGCAATCAGCCCCAGCATTTT
CAISERDRGRGNQPQHF
>TRBV5-4|12|NA|TRBJ2-1|NA
TGTGCCAGCAGCTTGGACAGATTAAATGAGTTCTTC
CASSLDRLNEFF
>TRBV3-1/TRBV3-2|13|NA|TRBJ1-6|TRBD1
TGTGCCAGCGGACAGGGTCCCAATTCACCCCTCCACTTT
CASGQGPNSPLHF
>TRBV11-2|13|NA|TRBJ1-2|NA
TGTGCCAGCAGCCACTTGAGGGAATATGGCTACACCTTC
CASSHLREYGYTF
>TRBV7-8|17|few|TRBJ1-3|NA
TGTGCCAGCAGCTTAAGGGCAGGGGAGGGCTCTGGAAACACCATATATTTT
CASSLRAGEGSGNTIYF
>TRBV19|15|NA|TRBJ2-5|TRBD2
TGTGCCAGTAGCAACAGACTAGCGGGGGAAGAGACCCAGTACTTC
CASSNRLAGEETQYF
>TRBV28|11|NA|TRBJ2-7|NA
TGTGCCAGCAGTTTTCCAGGGGAGCAGTACTTC
CASSFPGEQYF
>TRBV28|14|NA|TRBJ1-3|NA
TGTGCCAGCAGTGGGGACAATCCTGGAAACACCATATATTTT
CASSGDNPGNTIYF
>TRBV9|16|NA|TRBJ2-1|TRBD2
TGTGCCAGCAGCCCCCGCACTAGCGGGAACTACAATGAGCAGTTCTTC
CASSPRTSGNYNEQFF
>TRBV11-3|13|NA|TRBJ2-1|NA
TGTGCCAGCAGCAAAGGGGGAGGGTATGAGCAGTTCTTC
CASSKGGGYEQFF
>TRBV6-5|13|NA|TRBJ1-2|TRBD1
TGTGCCAGCAGTTACTCCCAGGGACAGGGCTACACCTTC
CASSYSQGQGYTF
>TRBV12-5|13|NA|TRBJ2-7|TRBD1
TGTGCTAGTGGTGCCGGGACAGGGAACGAGCAGTACTTC
CASGAGTGNEQYF
>TRBV6-5|13|NA|TRBJ1-1|NA
TGTGCCGTCGAAGAGTACAGGGACACTGAAGCTTTCTTT
CAVEEYRDTEAFF
>TRBV2|14|NA|TRBJ2-3|NA
TGTGCCAGCAGGCTAGCCCCCCGTGGAGGTACGCAGTATTTT
CASRLAPRGGTQYF
>TRBV7-3|15|NA|TRBJ2-3|NA
TGTGCCAGCAGCTTTGGAGACAGCTTCACAGATACGCAGTATTTT
CASSFGDSFTDTQYF
>TRBV29-1|13|NA|TRBJ1-1|NA
TGCAGCGTGGGGGTTGGGGGGGACACTGAAGCTTTCTTT
CSVGVGGDTEAFF
>TRBV28|13|many|TRBJ1-2|NA
TGTGCCAGCACTACCAAGCCGCTCTATGGCTACACCTTC
CASTTKPLYGYTF
>TRBV7-2|13|once|TRBJ2-7|NA
TGTGCCAGCAGCTTATTTCGTAACTACGAGCAGTACTTC
CASSLFRNYEQYF
>TRBV20-1|15|NA|TRBJ1-5|NA
TGCAGTGCTAGTCGGCCAGGCGATTACAATCAGCCCCAGCATTTT
CSASRPGDYNQPQHF
>TRBV29-1|12|NA|TRBJ1-1|NA
TGCAGCGTTGAAGTGATGGCATCTGAAGCTTTCTTT
CSVEVMASEAFF
>TRBV6-6|15|NA|TRBJ2-1|TRBD1
TGTGCCAGCAGTTTAGAGGGGGCAACCTACAATGAGCAGTTCTTC
CASSLEGATYNEQFF
>TRBV10-3|15|NA|TRBJ1-5|TRBD1
TGTGCCATCAGAAGGGACAGGGGGCCTGATCAGCCCCAGCATTTT
CAIRRDRGPDQPQHF
>TRBV11-2|18|once|TRBJ2-2|TRBD1
TGTGCCAGCAGCTTAGGAATAAAGAGACAGGGATACGCTCGGGAGCTGTTTTTT
CASSLGIKRQGYARELFF
>TRBV6-5|15|NA|TRBJ1-2|TRBD1
TGTGCCAGCAGTATACAACAGGGGGGCCCCTATGGCTACACCTTC
CASSIQQGGPYGYTF